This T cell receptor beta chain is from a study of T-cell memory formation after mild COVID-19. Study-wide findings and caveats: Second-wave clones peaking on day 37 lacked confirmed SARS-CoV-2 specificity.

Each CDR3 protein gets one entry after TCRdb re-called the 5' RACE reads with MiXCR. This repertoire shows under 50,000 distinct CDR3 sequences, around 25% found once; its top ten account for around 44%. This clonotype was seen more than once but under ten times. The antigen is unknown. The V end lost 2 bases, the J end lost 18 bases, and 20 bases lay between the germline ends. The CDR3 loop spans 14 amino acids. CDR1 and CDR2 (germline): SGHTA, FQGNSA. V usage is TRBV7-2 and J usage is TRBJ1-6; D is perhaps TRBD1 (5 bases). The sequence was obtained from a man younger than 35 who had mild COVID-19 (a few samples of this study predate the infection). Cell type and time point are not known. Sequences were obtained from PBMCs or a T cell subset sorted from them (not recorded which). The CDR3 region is CASSLTGFWGEGHF. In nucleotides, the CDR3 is TGTGCCAGCAGCTTAACTGGCTTTTGGGGGGAAGGCCACTTT.